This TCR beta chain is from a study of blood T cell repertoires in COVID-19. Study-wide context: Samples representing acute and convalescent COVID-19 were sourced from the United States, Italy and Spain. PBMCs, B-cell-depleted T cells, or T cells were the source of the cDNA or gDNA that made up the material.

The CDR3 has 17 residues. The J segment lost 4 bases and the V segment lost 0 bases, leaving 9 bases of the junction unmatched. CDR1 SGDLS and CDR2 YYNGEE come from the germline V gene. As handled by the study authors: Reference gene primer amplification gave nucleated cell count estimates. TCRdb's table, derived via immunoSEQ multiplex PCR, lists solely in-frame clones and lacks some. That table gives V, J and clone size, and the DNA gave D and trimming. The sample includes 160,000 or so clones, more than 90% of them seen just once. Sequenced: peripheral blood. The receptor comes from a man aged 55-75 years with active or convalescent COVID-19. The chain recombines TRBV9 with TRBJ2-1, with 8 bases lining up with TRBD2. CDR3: CASSVGLGRGVYNEQFF. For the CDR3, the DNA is TGTGCCAGCAGCGTAGGTTTAGGGCGGGGGGTTTACAATGAGCAGTTCTTC.